The 5 T cell receptor beta chains below come from one sample, sequenced in a study of T-cell reconstitution after alpha-beta-depleted transplantation in children. During its preparation, the TCRbeta library received unique molecular identifiers. TCRdb processed the PCR reads anew with MiXCR; each CDR3 protein has one entry. The table has approximately 350,000 distinct CDR3 sequences, about an eighth seen once. This specimen consisted of PBMCs, obtained from the stem cell graft. These receptor sequences come from a human donor who donated a stem cell graft to a child with Fanconi anemia.

This chain uses TRBV27 with TRBJ2-1; D might be TRBD2 (5 bases). Germline CDR1 MNHEY, CDR2 SMNVEV (reference sequence). V lost 8 bases, J lost 8 bases, and 13 bases lay in between. The CDR3 length is 12 residues. The CDR3 loop reads CASGSSEDEQFF. The CDR3 nucleotides read TGTGCCAGCGGATCCTCGGAGGATGAGCAGTTCTTC.

In its sample, this clonotype was seen a few times. V is TRBV5-6 and J is TRBJ2-2; TRBD2 aligns across 10 bases. The junction had 7 bases not matched to a gene; V was cut back by 4 bases and J by 7 bases. From germline, CDR1 is SGHDT and CDR2 YYEEEE. The length of the CDR3 is 15 residues. The chain's CDR3 is CASSVSGGAGGELFF. CDR3 bases: TGTGCCAGCAGCGTCAGCGGGGGGGCTGGCGGGGAGCTGTTTTTT.

In this sample, this clonotype turned up many times. The rearrangement links TRBV10-3 to TRBJ2-3; D may be TRBD1 (5 bases). The CDR3 consists of 14 residues. Germline assignment: CDR1 ENHRY and CDR2 SYGVKD. Deletions cut 5 bases from V and 1 base from J, with 10 bases between. CDR3 sequence reads: CAISLDTGTDTQYF. In DNA, the CDR3 is TGTGCCATCAGTTTGGACACAGGCACAGATACGCAGTATTTT.

This clonotype was observed at least ten times. V and J are TRBV5-1 and TRBJ2-2, with D perhaps matching TRBD1 or TRBD2 (5 bases each). With 4 bases removed from V and 4 bases from J, the gap between germline ends came to 14 bases. Germline CDR1 and CDR2: SGHRS and YFSETQ. The length of the CDR3 is 15 residues. The CDR3 sequence is CASSPRGSITGELFF. CDR3 sequence (DNA): TGCGCCAGCAGCCCGAGGGGTAGTATCACCGGGGAGCTGTTTTTT.

The rearrangement uses TRBV7-3 and TRBJ2-2; perhaps D is TRBD1 or TRBD2 (6 bases each). The CDR3 is made up of 16 amino acids. V was pared by 1 base and J by 4 bases, with 13 bases between. Germline lookup yields CDR1 SGHTA and CDR2 FQGTGA. For the CDR3, the DNA is TGTGCCAGCAGCTTAATATCGGGGGCAGGCACCGGGGAGCTGTTTTTT. Its translation is CASSLISGAGTGELFF.